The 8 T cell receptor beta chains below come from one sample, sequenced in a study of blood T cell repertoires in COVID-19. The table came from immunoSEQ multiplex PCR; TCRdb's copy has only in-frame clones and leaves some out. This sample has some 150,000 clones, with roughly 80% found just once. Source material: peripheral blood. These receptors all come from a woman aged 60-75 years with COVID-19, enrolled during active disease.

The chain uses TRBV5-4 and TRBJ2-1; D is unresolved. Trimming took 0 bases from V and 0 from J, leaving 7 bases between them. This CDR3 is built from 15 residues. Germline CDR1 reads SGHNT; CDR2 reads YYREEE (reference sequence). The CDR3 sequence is CASSLVAPSYNEQFF. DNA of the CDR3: TGTGCCAGCAGCTTGGTCGCGCCCTCCTACAATGAGCAGTTCTTC.

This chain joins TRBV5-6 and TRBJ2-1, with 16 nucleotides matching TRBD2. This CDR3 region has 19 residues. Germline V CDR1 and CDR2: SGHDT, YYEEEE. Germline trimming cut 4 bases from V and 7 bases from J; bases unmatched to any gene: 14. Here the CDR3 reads CASSPGTSGRARRLNEQFF. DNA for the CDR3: TGTGCCAGCAGCCCCGGGACTAGCGGGAGGGCCCGCCGGTTGAATGAGCAGTTCTTC.

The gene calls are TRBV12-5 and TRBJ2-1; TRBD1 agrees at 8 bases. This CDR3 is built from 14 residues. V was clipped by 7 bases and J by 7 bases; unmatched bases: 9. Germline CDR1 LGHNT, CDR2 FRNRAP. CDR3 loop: CASAPGQVLNEQFF. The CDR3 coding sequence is TGTGCTAGTGCCCCGGGACAGGTTTTGAATGAGCAGTTCTTC. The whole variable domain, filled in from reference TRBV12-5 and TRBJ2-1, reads DARVTQTPRHKVTEMGQEVTMRCQPILGHNTVFWYRQTMMQGLELLAYFRNRAPLDDSGMPKDRFSAEMPDATLATLKIQPSEPRDSAVYFCASAPGQVLNEQFFGPGTRLTVL.

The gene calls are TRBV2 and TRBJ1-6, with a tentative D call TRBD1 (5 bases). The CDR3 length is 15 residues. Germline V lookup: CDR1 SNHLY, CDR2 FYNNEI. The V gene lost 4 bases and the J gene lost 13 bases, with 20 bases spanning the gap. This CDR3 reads CASSASVLGGSPLHF. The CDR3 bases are TGTGCCAGCAGTGCCTCCGTCCTCGGGGGTTCTCCCCTCCACTTT.

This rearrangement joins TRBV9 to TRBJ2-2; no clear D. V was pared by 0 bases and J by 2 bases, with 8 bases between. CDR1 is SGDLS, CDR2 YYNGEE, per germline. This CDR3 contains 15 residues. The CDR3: CASSVVQVNTGELFF. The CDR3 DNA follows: TGTGCCAGCAGCGTAGTTCAGGTCAACACCGGGGAGCTGTTTTTT.

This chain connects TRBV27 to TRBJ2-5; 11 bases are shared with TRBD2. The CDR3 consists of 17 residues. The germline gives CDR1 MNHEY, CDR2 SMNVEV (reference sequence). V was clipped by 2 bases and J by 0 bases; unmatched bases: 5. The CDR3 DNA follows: TGTGCCAGCAGTTTAAGGGGGACTAGCGGACACCAAGAGACCCAGTACTTC. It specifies CASSLRGTSGHQETQYF.

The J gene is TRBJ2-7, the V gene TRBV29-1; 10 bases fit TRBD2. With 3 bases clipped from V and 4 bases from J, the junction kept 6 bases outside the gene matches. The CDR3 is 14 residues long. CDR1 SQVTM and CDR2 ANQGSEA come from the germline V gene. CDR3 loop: CSVDPSGRGYEQYF. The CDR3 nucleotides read TGCAGCGTTGATCCTAGCGGGAGAGGGTACGAGCAGTACTTC.

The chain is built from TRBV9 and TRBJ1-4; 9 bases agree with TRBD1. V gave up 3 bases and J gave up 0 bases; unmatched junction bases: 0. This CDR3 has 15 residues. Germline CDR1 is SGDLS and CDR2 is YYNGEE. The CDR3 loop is CASSGQGATNEKLFF. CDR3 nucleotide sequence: TGTGCCAGCAGCGGACAGGGGGCAACTAATGAAAAACTGTTTTTT.